The 28 T cell receptor beta chains in this list originate from one sample, sequenced in a study of cytomegalovirus exposure and HLA in healthy donors. The study ran its PCR with 60 Vbeta and 13 Jbeta primers. Produced via immunoSEQ multiplex PCR; TCRdb's table is partial and in-frame only. In the table there are over 80,000 clones, 65% to 85% of which are singletons. Sequencing was carried out using PBMCs. These TCRs come from a man aged 50 to 60 in good health and CMV-seronegative.

This chain connects TRBV4-1 to TRBJ2-2; D gene unclear. V was trimmed by 4 bases and J by 1 base, leaving 10 bases between them. Germline CDR1 is MGHRA and CDR2 is YSYEKL. This CDR3 spans 15 amino acids. CDR3 nucleotides: TGCGCCAGCAGCCTAAACAGACGGAACACCGGGGAGCTGTTTTTT. It yields the protein CASSLNRRNTGELFF.

The chain links TRBV29-1 to TRBJ1-1, with D possibly matching TRBD1 (5 bases). The CDR3 is 11 residues long. The germline gives CDR1 SQVTM, CDR2 ANQGSEA. With 7 bases removed from V and 1 base from J, the gap between germline ends came to 7 bases. For the CDR3, the DNA is TGCAGCGCCCAGGGGAACACTGAAGCTTTCTTT. This encodes CSAQGNTEAFF.

The rearrangement uses TRBV15 and TRBJ2-1; 8 bases are shared with TRBD2. V lost 1 base and J lost 8; bases outside the gene matches: 10. The CDR3 contains 16 residues. The V gene's germline CDR1 is LNHNV and CDR2 YYDKDF (reference sequence). CDR3 nucleotides: TGTGCCACCAGCAGAGTAACAGCGGGAGCTAAGTATGAGCAGTTCTTC. It specifies CATSRVTAGAKYEQFF.

J is TRBJ2-7 and V is TRBV18, with 11 bases matching TRBD1. Germline V gene sequence: CDR1 KGHSH, CDR2 LQKENI. The CDR3 length is 14 residues. After removal of 4 bases from V and 6 bases from J, the junction contained 5 bases not matched to a gene. This CDR3 reads CASSLDRGLTEQYF. The DNA for the CDR3 is TGTGCCAGCTCACTGGACAGGGGGCTCACCGAGCAGTACTTC.

V and J are TRBV19 and TRBJ1-3; D not certain. Germline CDR1 and CDR2: LNHDA and SQIVND (reference sequence). The CDR3 is made up of 16 amino acids. V was trimmed by 4 bases and J by 0 bases, leaving 13 bases between them. The CDR3 DNA is TGTGCCAGTAGTACCTCTTTGGCAAGCTCTGGAAACACCATATATTTT. The encoded protein is CASSTSLASSGNTIYF.

V gene TRBV18 combines with J gene TRBJ2-5; the D is unclear. The V end was cut by 4 bases, the J end by 2 bases, with 11 bases between. This CDR3 has 14 residues. The germline gives CDR1 KGHSH, CDR2 LQKENI. The CDR3, as DNA: TGTGCCAGCTCACTTTCAAATACTCAAGAGACCCAGTACTTC. Residues: CASSLSNTQETQYF.

J is TRBJ2-1 and V is TRBV13; 9 positions agree with TRBD2. Germline lookup yields CDR1 PRHDT and CDR2 FYEKMQ (reference sequence). This CDR3 is built from 16 residues. V shed 0 bases, J shed 9 bases, and the junction held 9 bases outside the gene matches. The CDR3 nucleotides read TGTGCCAGCAGCTTAGGCCTTGGGGGTAGCGGGAGTGAGCAGTTCTTC. The encoded protein is CASSLGLGGSGSEQFF.

This chain joins TRBV7-9 and TRBJ2-7, with 8 bases identical to TRBD1. The germline V gene encodes CDR1 SEHNR and CDR2 FQNEAQ (reference sequence). The CDR3 is made up of 14 amino acids. V lost 2 bases, J lost 5 bases, and 5 bases stayed unmatched. For the CDR3, the DNA is TGTGCCAGCAGCTTACCCGACAGGGGCCACGAGCAGTACTTC. This codes for CASSLPDRGHEQYF.

The chain uses TRBV30 and TRBJ2-7; a possible D gene is TRBD1 (6 bases). The germline V gene encodes CDR1 GTSNPN and CDR2 SVGIG (reference sequence). The CDR3 length is 12 residues. The CDR3 nucleotides are TGTGCGTGGCGAGGGGGATCCTACGAGCAGTACTTC. Protein: CAWRGGSYEQYF.

V usage is TRBV7-3 and J usage is TRBJ2-1; D is perhaps TRBD2 (6 bases). In germline, CDR1 is SGHTA, CDR2 FQGTGA. V gave up 5 bases and J gave up 0 bases, with 23 bases separating them. The CDR3 runs 19 residues. CDR3 sequence (DNA): TGTGCCAGCAGCCACACGTCACCCCTAGCGAGACGCTCCTACAATGAGCAGTTCTTC. Translated: CASSHTSPLARRSYNEQFF.

The sample holds one count of this clone. J is TRBJ2-7 and V is TRBV4-1, with D possibly matching TRBD1 (6 bases). Germline assignment: CDR1 MGHRA and CDR2 YSYEKL. Trimming removed 4 bases from V and 2 bases from J, with 18 bases in between. The CDR3 extends over 16 amino acids. The CDR3 bases are TGCGCCAGCAGCCCCGACTCCGGGACACGAACCTACGAGCAGTACTTC. As protein: CASSPDSGTRTYEQYF.

The V call is TRBV28, the J call TRBJ2-1; TRBD2 matches 13 bases. Germline lookup yields CDR1 MDHEN and CDR2 SYDVKM. V lost 2 bases, J lost 6 bases, and 7 bases stayed unmatched. The length of the CDR3 is 17 residues. The CDR3 coding sequence is TGTGCCAGCAGTTTAGCCGGACTAGCGGGAGATGGCAATGAGCAGTTCTTC. It encodes CASSLAGLAGDGNEQFF.

V gene TRBV9 combines with J gene TRBJ2-7, with D possibly being TRBD2 (6 bases). The CDR3 runs to 15 residues. Deletions cut 5 bases from V and 3 bases from J, with 18 bases between. Germline assignment: CDR1 SGDLS and CDR2 YYNGEE. CDR3 region: CASSMTGGADYEQYF. Written as DNA, the CDR3 is TGTGCCAGCAGTATGACTGGCGGGGCAGACTACGAGCAGTACTTC.

The chain recombines TRBV5-1 with TRBJ1-1, with TRBD1 matching 7 bases. V shed 2 bases and J 1 base; nucleotides not matched to a gene: 5. This CDR3 is built from 15 residues. CDR1 is SGHRS and CDR2 is YFSETQ in the germline V gene. The CDR3 sequence is CASSFRQGSNTEAFF. The CDR3 nucleotides read TGCGCCAGCAGCTTTAGACAGGGTTCGAACACTGAAGCTTTCTTT. Supplemented by reference TRBV5-1 and TRBJ1-1, the full variable domain reads KAGVTQTPRYLIKTRGQQVTLSCSPISGHRSVSWYQQTPGQGLQFLFEYFSETQRNKGNFPGRFSGRQFSNSRSEMNVSTLELGDSALYLCASSFRQGSNTEAFFGQGTRLTVV.

This sequence joins TRBV28 and TRBJ2-7; 7 bases align to TRBD2. Germline values: CDR1 MDHEN, CDR2 SYDVKM. Unmatched junction bases numbered 11, after V lost 2 bases and J lost 7 bases. This CDR3 has 15 residues. In DNA form, the CDR3 reads TGTGCCAGCAGTTTAAGGTCGGCGGGAGCTAGGGAGCAGTACTTC. It translates to CASSLRSAGAREQYF.

The chain recombines TRBV29-1 with TRBJ2-3, with TRBD2 identical over 8 bases. V was pared by 6 bases and J by 2 bases, with 16 bases of the junction left unmatched. Germline V gives CDR1 SQVTM, CDR2 ANQGSEA. This CDR3 is 17 amino acids long. The CDR3 loop reads CSVIETLAGISTDTQYF. The CDR3, as DNA: TGCAGCGTCATCGAGACGCTAGCGGGTATATCCACAGATACGCAGTATTTT.

The rearrangement uses TRBV9 and TRBJ2-6, with 10 positions matching TRBD1. Per the germline V gene, CDR1 is SGDLS and CDR2 is YYNGEE. The CDR3 runs 18 residues. Unmatched junction bases numbered 10, after V lost 4 bases and J lost 3 bases. CDR3 amino acids: CASSPLAGQGGGANVLTF. The CDR3, as DNA: TGTGCCAGCAGCCCCCTAGCCGGACAGGGGGGTGGGGCCAACGTCCTGACTTTC.

The V and J genes are TRBV7-9 and TRBJ1-2; no reliable D call. V was trimmed by 2 bases and J by 4 bases, leaving 17 bases between them. Germline CDR1 reads SEHNR; CDR2 reads FQNEAQ (reference sequence). CDR3 length: 16 residues. CDR3 in DNA: TGTGCCAGCAGCTTATATGGGCCGACCCTTATCTATGGCTACACCTTC. This translates into CASSLYGPTLIYGYTF.

The J gene is TRBJ1-2, the V gene TRBV5-4; 7 bases map to TRBD1. The germline gives CDR1 SGHNT, CDR2 YYREEE (reference sequence). With 4 bases clipped from V and 8 bases from J, the junction kept 8 bases outside the gene matches. The CDR3 length is 13 residues. CDR3 coding DNA: TGTGCCAGCAGCCTAGACAGGGCGGGGGGCTACACCTTC. It codes for CASSLDRAGGYTF.

CDR3 bases: TGTGCCAGCAGCAAAGCGGGGACAGCCGGTGAAGCTTTCTTT. This encodes CASSKAGTAGEAFF. The chain combines TRBV21-1 with TRBJ1-1; TRBD1 is taken as the D call from the table, unchecked against the DNA. TRBV21-1 is deemed a pseudogene. The CDR3 is 14 residues long.

This clone was counted ten times or more. This chain connects TRBV6-5 to TRBJ1-1; D may be TRBD1 (5 bases). This CDR3 contains 14 residues. The V and J ends lost 6 bases and 0 bases respectively, with 11 bases between them. Germline-derived CDR1 and CDR2 are MNHEY and SVGAGI. CDR3 protein: CASSERQLNTEAFF. CDR3 coding DNA: TGTGCCAGCAGCGAAAGACAGCTGAACACTGAAGCTTTCTTT.

This clone was observed a few times. The DNA for the CDR3 is TGTGCCAGCAGCTTGGGGCAGGGGAGCTCTGGAAACACCATATATTTT. Its translation is CASSLGQGSSGNTIYF. The chain combines TRBV5-6 with TRBJ1-3; maybe TRBD1 (6 bases). The CDR3 contains 16 residues. Germline lookup yields CDR1 SGHDT and CDR2 YYEEEE. V gave up 0 bases and J gave up 0 bases, with 10 bases separating them.

This chain links TRBV28 with TRBJ1-5, with 7 positions matching TRBD1. Germline V gene data show CDR1 as MDHEN and CDR2 as SYDVKM. The CDR3 is made up of 14 amino acids. With 5 bases clipped from V and 3 bases from J, the junction kept 4 bases outside the gene matches. CDR3 residues: CASSLDRVNQPQHF. CDR3 DNA sequence: TGTGCCAGCAGTCTAGACAGGGTCAATCAGCCCCAGCATTTT.

The chain has TRBV5-4 and TRBJ2-2; 11 bases agree with TRBD1. The CDR3 extends over 16 amino acids. V was clipped by 4 bases and J by 7 bases; unmatched bases: 9. CDR1 is SGHNT and CDR2 is YYREEE in the germline V gene (reference sequence). The CDR3 here is CASSLPGQGVGGELFF. The CDR3 DNA sequence: TGTGCCAGCAGCCTCCCGGGACAGGGGGTCGGCGGGGAGCTGTTTTTT.

The J gene is TRBJ2-3, the V gene TRBV4-1, with D perhaps matching TRBD2 (6 bases). CDR1 and CDR2 (germline): MGHRA, YSYEKL. The CDR3 totals 14 residues. V lost 5 bases and J 4 bases, leaving 13 bases between the germline ends. CDR3 residues: CASSSPGAPDTQYF. The CDR3 DNA reads TGCGCCAGCAGCTCGCCGGGAGCCCCAGATACGCAGTATTTT.

For this clone: This may stem from a read error, because a much larger clone lies one nucleotide away. The chain has TRBV11-2 and TRBJ2-2, with 8 bases aligning to TRBD2. CDR1 is SGHAT and CDR2 is FQNNGV in the germline V gene. V lost 5 bases, J lost 6 bases, and 2 bases stayed unmatched. The CDR3 spans 13 residues. CDR3 residues: CASSPGGPGELFF. The CDR3 DNA is TGTGCCAGCAGCCCGGGGGGGCCCGGGGAGCTGTTTTTT.

The chain is built from TRBV14 and TRBJ2-1; D possibly corresponds to TRBD2 (6 bases). With 1 base removed from V and 3 bases from J, the gap between germline ends came to 13 bases. The V gene's germline CDR1 is SGHDN and CDR2 FVKESK. This CDR3 region has 16 residues. CDR3 loop: CASSQGEDTNYNEQFF. The CDR3 coding sequence is TGTGCCAGCAGCCAAGGGGAGGATACAAACTACAATGAGCAGTTCTTC.

The chain couples TRBV9 to TRBJ2-7; TRBD1 aligns across 8 bases. The CDR3 covers 15 residues. Germline V gene lookup returns CDR1 SGDLS and CDR2 YYNGEE. Unmatched junction bases numbered 4, after V lost 0 bases and J lost 2 bases. For the CDR3, the DNA is TGTGCCAGCAGCGTAGGGGGGACAGGACCCTACGAGCAGTACTTC. Its translation: CASSVGGTGPYEQYF.